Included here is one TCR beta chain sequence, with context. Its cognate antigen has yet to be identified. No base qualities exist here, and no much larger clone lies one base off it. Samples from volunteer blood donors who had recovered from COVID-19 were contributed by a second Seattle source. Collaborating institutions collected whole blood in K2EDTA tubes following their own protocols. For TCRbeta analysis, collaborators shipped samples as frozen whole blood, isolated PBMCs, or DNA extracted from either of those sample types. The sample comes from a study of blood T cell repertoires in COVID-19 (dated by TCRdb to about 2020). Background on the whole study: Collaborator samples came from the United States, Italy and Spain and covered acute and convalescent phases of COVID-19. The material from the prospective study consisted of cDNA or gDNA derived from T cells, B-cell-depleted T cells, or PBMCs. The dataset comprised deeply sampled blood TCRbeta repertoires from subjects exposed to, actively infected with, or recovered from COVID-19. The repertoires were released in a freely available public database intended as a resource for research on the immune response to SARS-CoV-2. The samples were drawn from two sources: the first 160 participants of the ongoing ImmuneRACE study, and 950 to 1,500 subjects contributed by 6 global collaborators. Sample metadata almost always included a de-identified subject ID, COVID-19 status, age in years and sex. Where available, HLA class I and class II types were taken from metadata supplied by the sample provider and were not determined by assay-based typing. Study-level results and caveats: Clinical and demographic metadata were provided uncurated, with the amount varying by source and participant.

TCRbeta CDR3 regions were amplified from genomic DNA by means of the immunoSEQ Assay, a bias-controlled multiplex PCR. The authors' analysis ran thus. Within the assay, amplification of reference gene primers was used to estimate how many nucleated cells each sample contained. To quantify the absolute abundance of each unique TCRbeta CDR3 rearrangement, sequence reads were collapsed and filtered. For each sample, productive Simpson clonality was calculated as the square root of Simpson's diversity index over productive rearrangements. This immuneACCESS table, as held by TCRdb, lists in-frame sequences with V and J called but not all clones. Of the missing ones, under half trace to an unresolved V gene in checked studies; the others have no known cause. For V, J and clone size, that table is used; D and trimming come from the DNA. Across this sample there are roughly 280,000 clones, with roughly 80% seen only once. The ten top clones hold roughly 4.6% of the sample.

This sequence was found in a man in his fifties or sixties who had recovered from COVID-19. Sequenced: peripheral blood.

The nucleotides are TGTGCCAGCTCACCACAGGGGGATAATTCACCCCTCCACTTT. Its protein is CASSPQGDNSPLHF. Recombination connected TRBV18 to TRBJ1-6; the D region possibly corresponds to TRBD1 (6 bases align). The junction carries 6 bases between V and J, which are trimmed by 1 base and 5 bases respectively. The germline V gene yields KGHSH for CDR1 and LQKENI for CDR2. Including cysteine and phenylalanine, the CDR3 has 14 amino acids. The CDR3 DNA has 42 bases and is translated from base 1. The CDR3, completed at both ends by the reference TRBV18 and TRBJ1-6 genes, gives the full variable domain NAGVMQNPRHLVRRRGQEARLRCSPMKGHSHVYWYRQLPEEGLKFMVYLQKENIIDESGMPKERFSAEFPKEGPSILRIQQVVRGDSAAYFCASSPQGDNSPLHFGNGTRLTVT.